These 22 T cell receptor beta chains share one sample of origin, sequenced in a study of blood T cell repertoires in COVID-19. Profiled with immunoSEQ multiplex PCR; TCRdb holds only in-frame clones, not every one. The data contain about 230,000 clones, over 80% of them singletons. The specimen was peripheral blood. Receptors were obtained from a man in his forties with acute or convalescent COVID-19.

The genes are TRBV19 and TRBJ2-7, with 9 bases fitting TRBD1. V dropped 9 bases and J dropped 3; count of bases not matched to a gene: 12. Germline V gene sequence: CDR1 LNHDA, CDR2 SQIVND (reference sequence). The CDR3 consists of 15 residues. CDR3 protein: CASSRDRAVNYEQYF. The CDR3 DNA reads TGTGCCAGCAGCCGGGACAGGGCGGTGAACTACGAGCAGTACTTC. The entire variable domain, with the rest obtained from reference TRBV19 and TRBJ2-7, is as follows: DGGITQSPKYLFRKEGQNVTLSCEQNLNHDAMYWYRQDPGQGLRLIYYSQIVNDFQKGDIAEGYSVSREKKESFPLTVTSAQKNPTAFYLCASSRDRAVNYEQYFGPGTRLTVT.

The chain links TRBV20-1 to TRBJ1-6, with TRBD1 matching over 7 bases. The V gene's germline CDR1 is DFQATT and CDR2 SNEGSKA (reference sequence). The CDR3 is 14 residues long. Trimming at V came to 3 bases and at J to 8 bases, leaving 7 bases not matched to a gene. The CDR3 bases are TGCAGTGCTAGTCTTGTAGGGGGCGATTCACCCCTCCACTTT. This translates into CSASLVGGDSPLHF.

The CDR3 loop reads CASSFRGEAFF. The CDR3 DNA sequence: TGTGCCAGCAGCTTCCGAGGAGAAGCTTTCTTT. The genes are TRBV11-3 and TRBJ1-1; the D is unclear. The V and J ends lost 3 bases and 8 bases respectively, with 7 bases between them. From germline, CDR1 is SGHNT and CDR2 YENEEA. This CDR3 region has 11 residues.

This clone was observed a handful of times. The chain employs TRBV19 and TRBJ1-2, with TRBD1 matching over 10 bases. Trimming cost V 5 bases and J 2 bases; bases outside gene matches: 5. CDR3 length equals 15 residues. Germline lookup yields CDR1 LNHDA and CDR2 SQIVND (reference sequence). The CDR3 protein is CASSPGTGANYGYTF. The CDR3 nucleotides read TGTGCCAGTAGTCCCGGGACAGGGGCAAACTATGGCTACACCTTC.

The chain joins TRBV19 to TRBJ1-1; tentatively, D is TRBD1 (6 bases). The CDR3 is 17 amino acids. Trimming pared 3 bases from V and 1 base from J, leaving 18 bases between. Germline CDR1 reads LNHDA; CDR2 reads SQIVND (reference sequence). The CDR3 protein is CASSILGGQAGNTEAFF. The CDR3 DNA reads TGTGCCAGTAGTATCTTAGGGGGTCAAGCCGGGAACACTGAAGCTTTCTTT.

This clone was seen a few times. J is TRBJ1-3 and V is TRBV23-1; D ambiguous. TRBV23-1 belongs to the ORF category, with a function that is uncertain. This CDR3 is 16 amino acids long. The V and J ends lost 2 bases and 0 bases respectively, with 11 bases between them. The DNA for the CDR3 is TGCGCCAGCAGTCAAAATTACAGAGTCTCTGGAAACACCATATATTTT. Translated: CASSQNYRVSGNTIYF.

The genes are TRBV6-5 and TRBJ1-3; no definite D call. Germline assignment: CDR1 MNHEY and CDR2 SVGAGI. The CDR3 loop spans 16 amino acids. Trimming took 0 bases from V and 0 from J, leaving 9 bases between them. The CDR3 DNA is TGTGCCAGCAGTTACTCGAGCGGGATCTCTGGAAACACCATATATTTT. It specifies CASSYSSGISGNTIYF.

V gene TRBV10-1 combines with J gene TRBJ2-7, with TRBD1 as a possible D gene (6 bases). Germline V lookup: CDR1 WNHNN, CDR2 SYGVQD (reference sequence). The CDR3 is 14 amino acids. Deletions cut 3 bases from V and 7 bases from J, with 16 bases between. The CDR3 DNA is TGCGCCAGCAGTGAAGTACAGGGCTTGGAAGAGCAGTACTTC. This encodes CASSEVQGLEEQYF.

The chain is built from TRBV20-1 and TRBJ2-1; 14 bases agree with TRBD2. After removal of 3 bases from V and 4 bases from J, the junction contained 5 bases not matched to a gene. The V gene's germline CDR1 is DFQATT and CDR2 SNEGSKA (reference sequence). CDR3 length equals 16 residues. For the CDR3, the DNA is TGCAGTGCTAGTTCCGGGACTAGCGGGGGTTACAATGAGCAGTTCTTC. This codes for CSASSGTSGGYNEQFF.

CDR3 in DNA: TGTGCCAGTAAGGAAAACAGGGGGCTGTACGAGCAGTACTTC. It yields the protein CASKENRGLYEQYF. The chain couples TRBV19 to TRBJ2-7; 9 bases line up with TRBD1. CDR1 and CDR2 from the germline V gene are LNHDA and SQIVND (reference sequence). CDR3 length equals 14 residues. With V trimmed by 7 bases and J by 4 bases, 8 bases remained unmatched. The variable domain in full, completed from reference TRBV19 and TRBJ2-7, reads DGGITQSPKYLFRKEGQNVTLSCEQNLNHDAMYWYRQDPGQGLRLIYYSQIVNDFQKGDIAEGYSVSREKKESFPLTVTSAQKNPTAFYLCASKENRGLYEQYFGPGTRLTVT.

This clone was seen more than once but under ten times. The V gene is TRBV19, the J gene TRBJ2-7, with 9 bases that match TRBD1. Germline V CDR1 and CDR2: LNHDA, SQIVND (reference sequence). The CDR3 contains 14 residues. J was trimmed by 3 bases and V by 5 bases; bases with no gene match: 5. CDR3 sequence: CASSAPDRGYEQYF. CDR3 DNA: TGTGCCAGTAGTGCCCCGGACAGGGGCTACGAGCAGTACTTC.

CDR3 coding DNA: TGTGCCAGCGTCCCGGAGGGGAGGAACTATGGCTACACCTTC. Residues: CASVPEGRNYGYTF. This chain links TRBV6-5 with TRBJ1-2, with D possibly being TRBD1 (5 bases). Germline loops: CDR1 MNHEY, CDR2 SVGAGI. Trimming left V 8 bases short and J 2 bases short, with 15 bases between. The CDR3 consists of 14 residues.

V is TRBV7-2 and J is TRBJ2-7; tentative D call: TRBD1 (6 bases). The CDR3 runs 14 residues. Per the germline V gene, CDR1 is SGHTA and CDR2 is FQGNSA. V was clipped by 5 bases and J by 2 bases, with 13 bases between them. The CDR3 coding sequence is TGTGCCAGCAGCCTTAGGGACACTGCCTACGAGCAGTACTTC. This gives the protein CASSLRDTAYEQYF.

A single count supports this clone. The J gene is TRBJ2-4, the V gene TRBV2; the D is unclear. Trimming took off 8 bases at V and 1 base at J, with 15 bases between the two ends. The CDR3 contains 15 residues. In germline, CDR1 is SNHLY, CDR2 FYNNEI. The CDR3 protein is CASVEIPRAKNIQYF. CDR3 DNA: TGTGCCAGCGTCGAAATCCCCCGGGCCAAAAACATTCAGTACTTC.

This clone appeared once. The V and J genes are TRBV5-8 and TRBJ2-1; 12 nucleotides match TRBD2. CDR3 size: 16 residues. The V segment lost 4 bases and the J segment 12 bases; nucleotides outside the gene matches: 14. Germline V CDR1 and CDR2: SGHTS, YDEGEE. In nucleotides, the CDR3 is TGTGCCAGCAGCCCATGGACTAGCGGGATGCTACAGGGGCAGTTCTTC. Translation: CASSPWTSGMLQGQFF.

The gene calls are TRBV9 and TRBJ2-7; 7 bases match TRBD1. Germline-derived CDR1 and CDR2 are SGDLS and YYNGEE. CDR3 length equals 14 residues. V lost 0 bases to trimming and J lost 4 bases; unmatched junction nucleotides: 4. The CDR3 bases are TGTGCCAGCAGCGTAGGGGACAGTTTTTACGAGCAGTACTTC. Translated, it gives CASSVGDSFYEQYF.

The chain employs TRBV4-3 and TRBJ2-1, with TRBD1 matching over 8 bases. The V gene end was trimmed by 0 bases and the J gene end by 0 bases; junction bases not matched to a gene: 7. Germline V gene data show CDR1 as LGHNA and CDR2 as YSLEER. The CDR3 length is 18 residues. The DNA of the CDR3 is TGCGCCAGCAGCCAAGATTCAGGGGGCGACCCCTCCTACAATGAGCAGTTCTTC. Protein product: CASSQDSGGDPSYNEQFF.

This clone was counted a few times. The V gene is TRBV10-1, the J gene TRBJ2-7; TRBD1 matches 7 bases. The CDR3 length is 13 residues. V lost 10 bases to trimming and J lost 1 base; unmatched junction nucleotides: 7. CDR1 WNHNN and CDR2 SYGVQD come from the germline V gene (reference sequence). CDR3 coding DNA: TGCGCCATCACCGGGACAGCTTCCTACGAGCAGTACTTC. It specifies CAITGTASYEQYF.

The V gene is TRBV5-1, the J gene TRBJ1-1; TRBD1 aligns across 8 bases. Per the germline V gene, CDR1 is SGHRS and CDR2 is YFSETQ. The length of the CDR3 is 15 residues. Trimming cost V 4 bases and J 1 base; bases outside gene matches: 6. The CDR3 loop is CASSPNTGGNTEAFF. For the CDR3, the DNA is TGCGCCAGCAGCCCCAACACAGGGGGGAACACTGAAGCTTTCTTT.

V usage is TRBV6-1 and J usage is TRBJ2-1, with D tentatively TRBD2 (6 bases). The ends were cut back, 0 bases at V and 9 bases at J, with 15 bases in the middle. This CDR3 is 15 amino acids long. CDR1 and CDR2 from the germline V gene are MNHNS and SASEGT. The CDR3 spells CASSEALRRVGEQFF. CDR3 nucleotides: TGTGCCAGCAGTGAAGCGCTTCGGAGGGTTGGTGAGCAGTTCTTC.

This rearrangement joins TRBV6-1 to TRBJ1-5, with TRBD1 matching over 7 bases. Trimming removed 3 bases from V and 5 bases from J; junction bases left unmatched: 4. Germline V CDR1 and CDR2: MNHNS, SASEGT. This CDR3 is 14 amino acids long. CDR3: CASSDGTEHQPQHF. Here the CDR3 DNA reads TGTGCCAGCAGTGATGGGACAGAGCATCAGCCCCAGCATTTT.

The chain employs TRBV2 and TRBJ1-5; D remains ambiguous. The length of the CDR3 is 14 residues. The germline V and J ends were trimmed by 2 bases and 6 bases, with 11 bases remaining between them. Germline-derived CDR1 and CDR2 are SNHLY and FYNNEI. The CDR3 reads CASSEREASQPQHF. The CDR3 DNA sequence: TGTGCCAGCAGTGAACGCGAAGCTAGTCAGCCCCAGCATTTT.